A selection of T cell receptor beta chains follows, all from one sample in a study of OX40 agonist ivuxolimab in advanced cancers. Sequencing was performed with immunoSEQ multiplex PCR; in TCRdb, only in-frame clones are kept and a portion is missing. This sample has tens of thousands of clones; approximately 85% occur once, and the top ten carry roughly 16%. Here the sequenced sample was CD4+ or CD8+ T cells sorted from blood, taken in a trial of the OX40 agonist ivuxolimab. The receptors stem from an adult with an advanced solid tumor such as melanoma, head and neck, liver or kidney cancer. Both conserved end residues are part of each CDR3. A D gene is named only where the DNA matches it firmly. Expanded clones are given a class, and other clones once, few, many or no size at all.

d_call: -; j_call: TRBJ1-1; v_call: TRBV5-3; clone_size: -; cdr3_nt: TGTGCCAGAAGCTTTGGGAGACGAGATGAAGCTTTCTTT; cdr3_aa: CARSFGRRDEAFF
d_call: -; j_call: TRBJ2-5; v_call: TRBV11-1; clone_size: -; cdr3_nt: TGTGCCAGCAGCCTTTGGCAAGGGGGACAAGAGACCCAGTACTTC; cdr3_aa: CASSLWQGGQETQYF
d_call: -; j_call: TRBJ2-3; v_call: TRBV18; clone_size: -; cdr3_nt: TGTGCCAGCTCACCACAAAACACAGATACGCAGTATTTT; cdr3_aa: CASSPQNTDTQYF
d_call: -; j_call: TRBJ2-3; v_call: TRBV11-3; clone_size: -; cdr3_nt: TGTGCCAGCAGCTTAGATGGCGGATCACGCACAGATACGCAGTATTTT; cdr3_aa: CASSLDGGSRTDTQYF
d_call: TRBD1; j_call: TRBJ2-7; v_call: TRBV13; clone_size: few; cdr3_nt: TGTGCCAGCAGCTTACGGAGGACAGGGGGCTACGAGCAGTACTTC; cdr3_aa: CASSLRRTGGYEQYF
d_call: -; j_call: TRBJ2-7; v_call: TRBV2; clone_size: once; cdr3_nt: TGTGCCAGCAGTGAAGCGCTAGTATACGAGCAGTACTTC; cdr3_aa: CASSEALVYEQYF
d_call: -; j_call: TRBJ2-7; v_call: TRBV19; clone_size: -; cdr3_nt: TGTGCCAGTAGCACGACCCGGGACTGGAGCTCCTACGAGCAGTACTTC; cdr3_aa: CASSTTRDWSSYEQYF
d_call: -; j_call: TRBJ2-7; v_call: TRBV28; clone_size: -; cdr3_nt: TGTGCCAGCAGTTCCCCAGGGCGGGACGAGCAGTACTTC; cdr3_aa: CASSSPGRDEQYF
d_call: TRBD2; j_call: TRBJ2-3; v_call: TRBV28; clone_size: once; cdr3_nt: TGTGCCAGCAGCCCCCCAGCGGGACGATCCACAGATACGCAGTATTTT; cdr3_aa: CASSPPAGRSTDTQYF
d_call: TRBD1; j_call: TRBJ2-7; v_call: TRBV6-1; clone_size: -; cdr3_nt: TGTGCCAGCATCTGGACAGGGGGCCGGGAGCAGTACTTC; cdr3_aa: CASIWTGGREQYF
d_call: TRBD1; j_call: TRBJ2-7; v_call: TRBV19; clone_size: -; cdr3_nt: TGTGCCAGTAGTATTCCGGGACAGGGGCCTGGGGAGCAGTACTTC; cdr3_aa: CASSIPGQGPGEQYF
d_call: -; j_call: TRBJ2-7; v_call: TRBV10-3; clone_size: -; cdr3_nt: TGTGCCATCAGTGAGATCAGCGGTGCCTCCTACGAGCAGTACTTC; cdr3_aa: CAISEISGASYEQYF
d_call: TRBD2; j_call: TRBJ2-2; v_call: TRBV5-1; clone_size: -; cdr3_nt: TGCGCCAGCAGCTTTGCACTAGCGGGCTCGGACACCGGGGAGCTGTTTTTT; cdr3_aa: CASSFALAGSDTGELFF
d_call: -; j_call: TRBJ2-2; v_call: TRBV2; clone_size: -; cdr3_nt: TGTGCCAGTGGACAGAACACCGGGGAGCTGTTTTTT; cdr3_aa: CASGQNTGELFF
d_call: TRBD2; j_call: TRBJ2-3; v_call: TRBV18; clone_size: once; cdr3_nt: TGTGCCAGCTCACCCATTCGGGGGGTGGGCACAGATACGCAGTATTTT; cdr3_aa: CASSPIRGVGTDTQYF
d_call: -; j_call: TRBJ2-2; v_call: TRBV29-1; clone_size: -; cdr3_nt: TGCAGCGTGCATAGCCCGAACACCGGGGAGCTGTTTTTT; cdr3_aa: CSVHSPNTGELFF
d_call: TRBD2; j_call: TRBJ2-3; v_call: TRBV15; clone_size: -; cdr3_nt: TGTGCCACCAGCAGAGCCAGCCTAGCGGGAGGGATGAACACAGATACGCAGTATTTT; cdr3_aa: CATSRASLAGGMNTDTQYF
d_call: -; j_call: TRBJ1-1; v_call: TRBV6-6; clone_size: once; cdr3_nt: TGTGCCAGCAGTCCCCCCGGGACCACTGAAGCTTTCTTT; cdr3_aa: CASSPPGTTEAFF
d_call: -; j_call: TRBJ1-1; v_call: TRBV7-2; clone_size: -; cdr3_nt: TGTGCCAGCAGCTTACAGTTGAACACTGAAGCTTTCTTT; cdr3_aa: CASSLQLNTEAFF
d_call: TRBD1; j_call: TRBJ2-7; v_call: TRBV4-1; clone_size: -; cdr3_nt: TGCGCCAGCAGCCAAGAAGGACAGGGCAGACGTATATACGAGCAGTACTTC; cdr3_aa: CASSQEGQGRRIYEQYF
d_call: TRBD1; j_call: TRBJ1-2; v_call: TRBV11-2; clone_size: -; cdr3_nt: TGTGCCAGCAGCTTAAACAGGGGTGGCTACACCTTC; cdr3_aa: CASSLNRGGYTF
d_call: -; j_call: TRBJ2-3; v_call: TRBV10-2; clone_size: -; cdr3_nt: TGCGCCAGCAGTGAATGGGCGGGAAGAGAAGCGCAGTATTTT; cdr3_aa: CASSEWAGREAQYF
d_call: -; j_call: TRBJ1-1; v_call: TRBV27; clone_size: -; cdr3_nt: TGTGCCAGCAGTTTAGAGCCGGGGACTGAAGCTTTCTTT; cdr3_aa: CASSLEPGTEAFF
d_call: TRBD2; j_call: TRBJ2-1; v_call: TRBV29-1; clone_size: once; cdr3_nt: TGCAGCGTGAGGGCTACTAGCGAAAGCTCCTACAATGAGCAGTTCTTC; cdr3_aa: CSVRATSESSYNEQFF
d_call: -; j_call: TRBJ1-2; v_call: TRBV29-1; clone_size: once; cdr3_nt: TGCAGCGTTGAAGGGGGTCAGGGCTATGGCTACACCTTC; cdr3_aa: CSVEGGQGYGYTF